The 16 T cell receptor beta chains presented below share a single source sample, sequenced in a study of blood T cell repertoires in COVID-19. Data came from immunoSEQ multiplex PCR; TCRdb stores just in-frame clones and leaves some out. This table holds around 150,000 clones, approximately 84% found once. The material sequenced was peripheral blood. These receptors originate from a woman of 80 years or more with acute or convalescent COVID-19.

This chain links TRBV10-3 with TRBJ2-1; 7 bases map to TRBD2. This CDR3 is built from 14 residues. Germline V gene lookup returns CDR1 ENHRY and CDR2 SYGVKD. V lost 5 bases to trimming and J lost 3 bases; unmatched junction nucleotides: 4. The CDR3: CAISTGGDYNEQFF. CDR3 DNA: TGTGCCATCAGTACGGGAGGTGACTACAATGAGCAGTTCTTC.

The chain carries TRBV6-5 and TRBJ2-3; D might be TRBD2 (6 bases). The V and J ends lost 8 bases and 4 bases respectively, with 13 bases between them. Germline V gene sequence: CDR1 MNHEY, CDR2 SVGAGI. The CDR3 is 13 amino acids. The CDR3 DNA reads TGTGCCAGCCGGGACTGGCGGGCAGATACGCAGTATTTT. Its protein is CASRDWRADTQYF.

This clone was counted only a few times. V usage is TRBV5-4 and J usage is TRBJ2-5; TRBD2 agrees at 14 bases. The CDR3 has 17 residues. Germline CDR1 SGHNT, CDR2 YYREEE (reference sequence). With V trimmed by 4 bases and J by 5 bases, 10 bases remained unmatched. As DNA, the CDR3 is TGTGCCAGCAGCGGAGCCGGGACTAGCGGGAGAGTGGAGACCCAGTACTTC. It codes for CASSGAGTSGRVETQYF.

V and J are TRBV5-6 and TRBJ1-1, with D maybe TRBD1 (5 bases). CDR1 and CDR2 (germline): SGHDT, YYEEEE. The CDR3 spans 15 residues. Trimming shortened V by 2 bases and J by 1 base, and 12 bases separated the two germline ends. CDR3 sequence: CASSLEKGWNTEAFF. The CDR3 DNA sequence: TGTGCCAGCAGCTTAGAGAAGGGGTGGAACACTGAAGCTTTCTTT.

The chain uses TRBV30 and TRBJ2-1; 10 bases line up with TRBD2. The CDR3 runs to 15 residues. J gave up 2 bases and V 3 bases, and 4 bases lay outside the gene matches. From germline, CDR1 is GTSNPN and CDR2 SVGIG (reference sequence). The CDR3 bases are TGTGCCTGGAGGTATGGACTAGCGGCCTACAATGAGCAGTTCTTC. Amino acids: CAWRYGLAAYNEQFF.

The chain recombines TRBV4-1 with TRBJ2-5; perhaps TRBD1 as D (5 bases). The CDR3 is made up of 14 amino acids. V was pared by 1 base and J by 4 bases, with 10 bases between. Germline V gene sequence: CDR1 MGHRA, CDR2 YSYEKL. The DNA for the CDR3 is TGCGCCAGCAGCCAAGGGGGCCTGGGAGAGACCCAGTACTTC. Its translation is CASSQGGLGETQYF.

V gene TRBV27 combines with J gene TRBJ2-7, with 7 bases identical to TRBD1. The V segment lost 5 bases and the J segment 1 base; nucleotides outside the gene matches: 2. Germline V gives CDR1 MNHEY, CDR2 SMNVEV (reference sequence). This CDR3 spans 13 amino acids. CDR3 DNA: TGTGCCAGCAGTGAACAGGGGTCCTACGAGCAGTACTTC. Residues: CASSEQGSYEQYF.

This chain uses TRBV7-8 with TRBJ2-3, with 10 nucleotides matching TRBD1. The CDR3 sequence is 14 residues long. CDR1 is SGHVS and CDR2 is FQNEAQ in the germline V gene. With V trimmed by 5 bases and J by 3 bases, 2 bases remained unmatched. The chain's CDR3 is CASSMGQGTDTQYF. The CDR3 coding sequence is TGTGCCAGCAGCATGGGACAGGGGACAGATACGCAGTATTTT.

V usage is TRBV29-1 and J usage is TRBJ1-1; D unresolved. Germline-derived CDR1 and CDR2 are SQVTM and ANQGSEA. CDR3 length: 14 residues. Trimming shortened V by 3 bases and J by 1 base, and 12 bases separated the two germline ends. The CDR3: CSVDPRGGNTEAFF. The CDR3 nucleotides read TGCAGCGTTGATCCCCGGGGAGGGAACACTGAAGCTTTCTTT.

The rearrangement uses TRBV7-9 and TRBJ2-5; 7 nucleotides align to TRBD2. This CDR3 contains 15 residues. J was trimmed by 6 bases and V by 4 bases; bases with no gene match: 11. The germline V gene encodes CDR1 SEHNR and CDR2 FQNEAQ (reference sequence). The CDR3 region has the DNA TGTGCCAGCAGCTCGCTAGCGGTGGGGGGGAAGACCCAGTACTTC. Translation gives CASSSLAVGGKTQYF.

The rearrangement links TRBV18 to TRBJ1-3; 7 bases line up with TRBD1. CDR1 is KGHSH and CDR2 is LQKENI in the germline V gene. The CDR3 is 14 amino acids. Unmatched junction bases numbered 0, after V lost 2 bases and J lost 2 bases. For the CDR3, the DNA is TGTGCCAGCTCACCAGACAGGGCTGGAAACACCATATATTTT. Translated: CASSPDRAGNTIYF.

The chain couples TRBV3-1 (or the pseudogene TRBV3-2) to TRBJ2-5; 7 bases are a match to TRBD2. With V trimmed by 6 bases and J by 4 bases, 8 bases remained unmatched. The CDR3 spans 14 residues. Germline V CDR1 and CDR2: LGHDT, YNNKEL (reference sequence). CDR3 sequence: CASRRGSSGETQYF. The DNA for the CDR3 is TGTGCCAGCAGACGCGGGAGCTCAGGAGAGACCCAGTACTTC.

The rearrangement joins TRBV27 to TRBJ2-7; TRBD2 matches 13 bases. V gave up 6 bases and J gave up 2 bases; unmatched junction bases: 10. The CDR3 is 17 amino acids. In germline, CDR1 is MNHEY, CDR2 SMNVEV (reference sequence). CDR3 nucleotides: TGTGCCAGCAGCACCGGGACTAGCGGGATACGGACCTACGAGCAGTACTTC. This encodes CASSTGTSGIRTYEQYF.

The gene calls are TRBV3-1 (or the pseudogene TRBV3-2) and TRBJ2-5, with TRBD2 identical over 7 bases. Germline loops: CDR1 LGHDT, CDR2 YNNKEL (reference sequence). V dropped 2 bases and J dropped 5; count of bases not matched to a gene: 5. The CDR3 is 14 residues long. DNA for the CDR3: TGTGCCAGCAGCCAAAGAGGGGAGGGCGAGACCCAGTACTTC. Translating gives CASSQRGEGETQYF.

This clone showed up just a few times. This chain connects TRBV7-2 to TRBJ2-7, with 7 bases that match TRBD1. The CDR3 runs to 16 residues. Germline lookup yields CDR1 SGHTA and CDR2 FQGNSA. J was trimmed by 2 bases and V by 2 bases; bases with no gene match: 9. The CDR3: CASSLNRDTGAYEQYF. The CDR3, as DNA: TGTGCCAGCAGCTTAAACCGGGACACAGGGGCCTACGAGCAGTACTTC. Drawing the rest from reference TRBV7-2 and TRBJ2-7, the complete variable domain is GAGVSQSPSNKVTEKGKDVELRCDPISGHTALYWYRQSLGQGLEFLIYFQGNSAPDKSGLPSDRFSAERTGGSVSTLTIQRTQQEDSAVYLCASSLNRDTGAYEQYFGPGTRLTVT.

V is TRBV7-6 and J is TRBJ2-2; 10 positions agree with TRBD1. The V segment lost 8 bases and the J segment 1 base; nucleotides outside the gene matches: 4. CDR3 length equals 15 residues. Germline CDR1 SGHVS, CDR2 FNYEAQ. CDR3 DNA sequence: TGTGCCAGCGGGAGGACAGGGGGGAACACCGGGGAGCTGTTTTTT. Its translation: CASGRTGGNTGELFF.